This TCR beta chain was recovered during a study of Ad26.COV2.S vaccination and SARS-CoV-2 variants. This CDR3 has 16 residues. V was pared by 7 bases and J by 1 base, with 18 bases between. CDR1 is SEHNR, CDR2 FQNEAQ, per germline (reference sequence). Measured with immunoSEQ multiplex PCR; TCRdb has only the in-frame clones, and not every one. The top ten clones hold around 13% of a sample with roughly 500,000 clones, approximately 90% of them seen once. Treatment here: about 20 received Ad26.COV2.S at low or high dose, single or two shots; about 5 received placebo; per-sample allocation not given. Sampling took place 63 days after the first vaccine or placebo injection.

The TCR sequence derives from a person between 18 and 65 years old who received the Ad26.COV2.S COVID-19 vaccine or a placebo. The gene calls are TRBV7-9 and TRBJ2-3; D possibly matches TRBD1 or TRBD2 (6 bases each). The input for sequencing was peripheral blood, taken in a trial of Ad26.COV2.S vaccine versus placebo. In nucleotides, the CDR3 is TGTGCCAGCACCCAAAGGGGGTTAGCGGGCACAGATACGCAGTATTTT. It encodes CASTQRGLAGTDTQYF.